This T cell receptor (beta chain) was identified in a study of blood T cell repertoires in COVID-19. Study context: T cells, B-cell-depleted T cells, or PBMCs provided the cDNA or gDNA that served as material.

The germline gives CDR1 SQVTM, CDR2 ANQGSEA. CDR3 length equals 15 residues. V shed 3 bases, J shed 1 base, and the junction held 7 bases outside the gene matches. Methods used by the authors: For nucleated cells, counts were estimated from reference gene primer amplification. Clones were sequenced by immunoSEQ multiplex PCR, and TCRdb holds only the in-frame ones, with some missing. That table is the source of V, J and clone size, and D and trimming were worked out from the DNA. The table shows about 140,000 clones, with around 87% occurring only once. The sequence derives from a man in his fifties or sixties who had recovered from COVID-19. The material sequenced was peripheral blood. The rearrangement links TRBV29-1 to TRBJ2-3; 7 bases agree with TRBD2. The CDR3 DNA follows: TGCAGCGTTGAGGGCGGGGGAAGAGGCACAGATACGCAGTATTTT. Its translation is CSVEGGGRGTDTQYF.